This is a list of T cell receptor beta chains from one sample in a study of regulatory T cells in long-lasting Graves disease. TCRdb reanalysed the multiplex PCR reads using MiXCR and keeps one entry per CDR3 protein. This table has under 700,000 distinct CDR3 sequences, about 16% appearing once. This sample also belongs to another study, concerning T cells in Graves' hyperthyroidism and ophthalmopathy.

Sequencing was performed on peripheral blood mononuclear cells (PBMCs), taken at new diagnosis, from a patient treated with antithyroid drugs. These receptors all stem from a woman aged 35-65 years with Graves disease. Both conserved end residues are part of each CDR3. D genes are given only for firm matches. For some rows the clone size is stated as once, few or many, or as a class when expanded; others skip it.

v_gene	j_gene	abundance	d_gene	len	CDR3nt	CDR3aa
TRBV3-1	TRBJ1-6	few	.	14	TGTGCCAGCTCTTTTTCGGGAAGAAATTCACCCCTCCACTTT	CASSFSGRNSPLHF
TRBV12-3/TRBV12-4	TRBJ1-2	.	.	11	TGTGCCAGCAGGGGTCCGGATGGCTACACCTTC	CASRGPDGYTF
TRBV12-3/TRBV12-4	TRBJ1-1	many	.	14	TGTGCCAGCAGGCCGGGGGGATGGAACACTGAAGCTTTCTTT	CASRPGGWNTEAFF
TRBV2	TRBJ2-7	.	.	14	TGTGCCAACAGCAAGGGACCGAGAGTCTACGAGCAGTACTTC	CANSKGPRVYEQYF
TRBV20-1	TRBJ2-1	.	.	12	TGCAGTGCTAGAGAAGGGGTTACGGGGCAGTTCTTC	CSAREGVTGQFF
TRBV9	TRBJ2-1	.	TRBD2	15	TGTGCCAGCGACCCAAGCGGGGGGGCCGGCAATGAGCAGTTCTTC	CASDPSGGAGNEQFF
TRBV7-9	TRBJ1-1	many	TRBD1	12	TGTGCCAGCAGGGAGAGGGACAGCGAAGCTTTCTTT	CASRERDSEAFF
TRBV24-1	TRBJ2-1	many	.	13	TGTGCCACCAGTGATGCTGGGGGCAATGAGCAGTTCTTC	CATSDAGGNEQFF
TRBV6-2/TRBV6-3	TRBJ1-1	many	TRBD1	16	TGTGCCAGCAGTCTCCGGACAGGGGCAATGAACACTGAAGCTTTCTTT	CASSLRTGAMNTEAFF
TRBV9	TRBJ2-7	few	TRBD1	16	TGTGCCAGCAGCCCAGGAGGGACAGGGGGCTCCTACGAGCAGTACTTC	CASSPGGTGGSYEQYF
TRBV13	TRBJ2-7	many	.	15	TGTGCCAGCACCCGAGGGGCTAGGGGCTCCTACGAGCAGTACTTC	CASTRGARGSYEQYF
TRBV3-1	TRBJ1-2	.	TRBD1	15	TGTGCCAGCAGCCACGGGACAGGGGCGAACTATGGCTACACCTTC	CASSHGTGANYGYTF
TRBV12-3/TRBV12-4	TRBJ2-1	.	.	13	TGTGCCAGCAGACAAACTTTCTCCGTAGGGCAGCTCTTC	CASRQTFSVGQLF
TRBV27	TRBJ1-1	many	.	14	TGTGCCAGCAGCTTATCCACAGGGAACACTGAAGCTTTCTTT	CASSLSTGNTEAFF
TRBV18	TRBJ1-6	.	.	15	TGTGCCAGCTCACCCCCTCGTGAGGGGGGTTCACCCCTCCACTTT	CASSPPREGGSPLHF
TRBV2	TRBJ2-1	many	.	15	TGTGCCAGCACCTGGACAGAGAGCTCCTACAATGAGCAGTTCTTC	CASTWTESSYNEQFF
TRBV6-9	TRBJ1-1	.	.	13	TGTGCCAGCAGTTACGTGAGCCGCACTGAAGCTTTCTTT	CASSYVSRTEAFF
TRBV9	TRBJ1-6	many	TRBD1	14	TGTGCCAGCAGTGTCCAGGGGGGAAATTCACCCCTCCACTTT	CASSVQGGNSPLHF
TRBV30	TRBJ1-2	many	.	14	TGTGCCTGGAGCCGTGGGCAGGCCGTAGATGGCTACACCTTC	CAWSRGQAVDGYTF
TRBV18	TRBJ1-3	many	.	15	TGTGCCAGCTCACCCGGGACCATGGCGGGAAACACCATATATTTT	CASSPGTMAGNTIYF
TRBV30	TRBJ1-2	.	.	15	TGTGCCTGGAGTGACAGGGTGAGAGCTAACTATGGCTACACCTTC	CAWSDRVRANYGYTF
TRBV15	TRBJ1-6	few	TRBD1	17	TGTGCCACCAGCAGAGATCCAGTAGACAGGGGTAATTCACCCCTCCACTTT	CATSRDPVDRGNSPLHF
TRBV6-1	TRBJ1-5	many	.	14	TGTGCCAGCAGCTCTTTAATGGGCAATCAGCCCCAGCATTTT	CASSSLMGNQPQHF
TRBV20-1	TRBJ1-2	few	.	12	TGCAGTGCTGAACAGGTTGACTATGGCTACACCTTC	CSAEQVDYGYTF
TRBV7-2	TRBJ1-1	.	.	17	TGTGCCAGCAGCTTATCCCTATGGTCCGGCATGAACACTGAAGCTTTCTTT	CASSLSLWSGMNTEAFF
TRBV3-1	TRBJ2-1	many	.	17	TGTGCCAGCAGCCAAGTACTGTCGAGGAGCTCCTACAATGAGCAGTTCTTC	CASSQVLSRSSYNEQFF
TRBV10-1	TRBJ2-2	many	.	15	TGCGCCAGCAGTGAGTCAACTTGGGTCACCGGGGAGCTGTTTTTT	CASSESTWVTGELFF
TRBV6-1	TRBJ2-5	many	.	13	TGTGCCAGCAGCCGCGGGTACCAAGAGACCCAGTACTTC	CASSRGYQETQYF
TRBV12-3/TRBV12-4	TRBJ1-4	many	.	12	TGTGCCAGCAGTTTACCGGGTGGATTGGTGTTTTTT	CASSLPGGLVFF
TRBV19	TRBJ1-2	.	.	14	TGTGCCAGTAAAAAGGACAACCCTAACTATGGCTACACCTTC	CASKKDNPNYGYTF
TRBV12-3/TRBV12-4	TRBJ2-1	.	TRBD1	15	TGTGCCAGCAGTTTAGGTGGGACAGCCCCCGATGAGCAGTTCTTC	CASSLGGTAPDEQFF
TRBV30	TRBJ1-1	few	.	14	TGTGCCTGGAGTGGGCTTGTGGGGAACACTGAAGCTTTCTTT	CAWSGLVGNTEAFF
TRBV13	TRBJ2-1	many	TRBD2	13	TGTGCCAGCAGCCGGGACTACTCCAATGAGCAGTTCTTC	CASSRDYSNEQFF
TRBV6-4	TRBJ2-1	few	.	14	TGTGCCAGCAGTGACTCCCCTCGTCGGGATGAGCAGTTCTTC	CASSDSPRRDEQFF
TRBV28	TRBJ1-2	many	.	11	TGTGCCAGCAGCCACCCTAATGGCTACACCTTC	CASSHPNGYTF
TRBV6-5	TRBJ1-2	many	.	13	TGTGCCAGCAGTTACCTACAGGGAAATGGCTACACCTTC	CASSYLQGNGYTF
TRBV12-3/TRBV12-4	TRBJ1-1	many	.	12	TGTGCCAGCAGTTTTCGGGGCGGTGAAGCTTTCTTT	CASSFRGGEAFF
TRBV12-3/TRBV12-4	TRBJ1-2	many	.	13	TGTGCCAGCAGTTTTGTGGGGGGCGAGGGCTACACCTTC	CASSFVGGEGYTF
TRBV2	TRBJ2-7	many	TRBD2	15	TGTGCCAGCAGCCTCTCTAGCGGGGGGTCCTACGAGCAGTACTTC	CASSLSSGGSYEQYF
TRBV4-1	TRBJ1-4	few	.	13	TGCGCCAGCAGCCCCAGGGCTGAAGAAAAACTGTTTTTT	CASSPRAEEKLFF
TRBV20-1	TRBJ2-1	few	.	18	TGCAGTGCTAGAGAGTGGGGGGGGCGGGATTCCTACAATGAGGAGCAGTTCTTC	CSAREWGGRDSYNEEQFF
TRBV20-1	TRBJ2-3	few	.	15	TGCAGTGCTAGAGATCGGGAACTGGCGACAGATACGCAGTATTTT	CSARDRELATDTQYF
TRBV3-1	TRBJ2-1	many	.	12	TGTGCCAGCAGCCAATCCGGGAATGAGCAGTTCTTC	CASSQSGNEQFF
TRBV19	TRBJ1-6	.	.	15	TGTGCCAGTACAGCGAGGGCCCGTTATAATTCACCCCTCCACTTT	CASTARARYNSPLHF
TRBV2	TRBJ2-2	.	TRBD2	16	TGTGCCAGCAGCAGGACTAGCGGGGGGCAGACCGGGGAGCTGTTTTTT	CASSRTSGGQTGELFF
TRBV18	TRBJ1-1	few	TRBD1	15	TGTGCCAGCCGAACACAGGGGTCTATGAACACTGAAGCTTTCTTT	CASRTQGSMNTEAFF
TRBV30	TRBJ2-1	few	TRBD2	17	TGTGCCTGGAGTATCTCCCGCGCGGGGGGCGCTTACAATGAGCAGTTCTTC	CAWSISRAGGAYNEQFF
TRBV19	TRBJ1-1	few	TRBD1	14	TGTGCCAGTAGTACTTGGACAGGGGCCGATGAAGCTTTCTTT	CASSTWTGADEAFF
TRBV11-3	TRBJ2-1	many	.	14	TGTGCCAGCAGCTTGCAGGGTCCCTACAATGAGCAGTTCTTC	CASSLQGPYNEQFF